Listed below are T cell receptor beta chains from one sample, sequenced in a study of response to subunit inactivated influenza vaccine. TCRdb re-analysed the RT-PCR reads in MiXCR, keeping a single row per CDR3 protein. This table holds hundreds of thousands of distinct CDR3 sequences, 14% found once. The source was PBMCs from blood, collected 14 days before vaccination. These receptors originate from a man aged 50 to 59 who received an inactivated influenza vaccine. The CDR3 runs from the conserved cysteine through the conserved F or W. A D gene is named only where the DNA matches it firmly. For some rows the clone size is stated as once, few or many, or as a class when expanded; others skip it.

TGCGCCAGCAGGCTTGGATGGTCCTACGAGCAGTACTTC CASRLGWSYEQYF . TRBJ2-7 . TRBV5-1
TGCAGTGCCGTCTGGGGGGGAGAGGTCTACAATGAGCAGTTCTTC CSAVWGGEVYNEQFF few TRBJ2-1 TRBD2 TRBV20-1
TGTGCCAGCAAACGGTATCCCCGGAGAATTCCCTACGAGCAGTACTTC CASKRYPRRIPYEQYF few TRBJ2-7 . TRBV6-1
TGTGCCAGCAGTTTACCGGGACAGGGTAGGAATGAGCAGTTCTTC CASSLPGQGRNEQFF few TRBJ2-1 TRBD1 TRBV6-5
TGCAGTGCTAGAGATCCGGACAGGGACGAGCAGTACTTC CSARDPDRDEQYF once TRBJ2-7 TRBD1 TRBV20-1
TGTGCCAGCAGCTTGTCGGACAGGGGTACTGACGAGCAGTACTTC CASSLSDRGTDEQYF few TRBJ2-7 TRBD1 TRBV5-4
TGTGCCAGCAGTCCAACCGTGAAAGATACGCAGTATTTT CASSPTVKDTQYF few TRBJ2-3 . TRBV12-3/TRBV12-4
TGTGCCACTAAGGGTCCTAGCAATCAGCCCCAGCATTTT CATKGPSNQPQHF many TRBJ1-5 . TRBV28
TGTGCCAGCAGTTTCCCGGGACTAGCGGGAGTCAGCACCGGGGAGCTGTTTTTT CASSFPGLAGVSTGELFF . TRBJ2-2 TRBD2 TRBV12-3/TRBV12-4
TGCGCCAGCAGCTTCAGACAGGAACACTCCTACGAGCAGTACTTC CASSFRQEHSYEQYF . TRBJ2-7 . TRBV5-1
TGTGCCAGCAGACAAAACAGGGGGCTCACTCCATACGAGCAGTACTTC CASRQNRGLTPYEQYF . TRBJ2-7 TRBD1 TRBV6-2/TRBV6-3
TGTGCCAGCAGTTACTCCCCCCGGGATTCACCCCTCCACTTT CASSYSPRDSPLHF . TRBJ1-6 . TRBV6-5
TGCGCCAGCAGCAAGGACGGTACAGGGGATACGCAGTATTTT CASSKDGTGDTQYF . TRBJ2-3 . TRBV5-1
TGTGCCAGCACCTTTAGCGGAAACTTATACAATGAGCAGTTCTTC CASTFSGNLYNEQFF . TRBJ2-1 . TRBV5-8
TGCGCCAGCAGCCAAGATCAGGCAACTAATGAAAAACTGTTTTTT CASSQDQATNEKLFF many TRBJ1-4 . TRBV4-3
TGTGCCAGCAGCATCCGGAACTGGTACCAAGAGACCCAGTACTTC CASSIRNWYQETQYF few TRBJ2-5 . TRBV5-6
TGTGCCAGCAGTCTAAATGGCGAGACCCAGTACTTC CASSLNGETQYF many TRBJ2-5 . TRBV12-3/TRBV12-4
TGTGCCAGCAGCCCCAGGGGCGCGGCGTTTGGCTACACCTTC CASSPRGAAFGYTF few TRBJ1-2 . TRBV7-9
TGTGCCAGCAGTTTAGGTCAGCGCGGGAGCTCCTACAATGAGCAGTTCTTC CASSLGQRGSSYNEQFF many TRBJ2-1 TRBD2 TRBV28
TGTGCCATCAGTGACGGACAGGGCTATGGCTACACCTTC CAISDGQGYGYTF . TRBJ1-2 TRBD1 TRBV10-3
TGTGCCAGCAGTTTACTATGGGACGGACTTAGCAATCAGCCCCAGCATTTT CASSLLWDGLSNQPQHF . TRBJ1-5 . TRBV27
TGTGCCACCAGCAGAGGGACAGTCTCGAACACTGAAGCTTTCTTT CATSRGTVSNTEAFF few TRBJ1-1 . TRBV15
TGCAGTGCTAGAGTGCATAACTATGGCTACACCTTC CSARVHNYGYTF . TRBJ1-2 . TRBV20-1
TGCAGCGTTGCACAAGAGTTCGATCAGCCCCAGCATTTT CSVAQEFDQPQHF . TRBJ1-5 . TRBV29-1
TGTGCCAGCAGCTTAGGATGGGGGACTAGAATCGGAAATGAGCAGTTCTTC CASSLGWGTRIGNEQFF few TRBJ2-1 TRBD2 TRBV7-2
TGTGCCAGCAGTTTTTACGGGACACCCACAGATACGCAGTATTTT CASSFYGTPTDTQYF few TRBJ2-3 . TRBV28
TGCGCCAGCAGCCGAAGGGGATCCGAGGGGTCCTATTCCGCTGAAGCTTTCTTT CASSRRGSEGSYSAEAFF many TRBJ1-1 . TRBV4-1
TGTGCCAGCAGTAAGACGGGACAGTATACCGGGGAGCTGTTTTTT CASSKTGQYTGELFF few TRBJ2-2 TRBD1 TRBV6-1
TGTGCCAGCAGCTCCCCAAGCGGGGGGGCCTACAATGAGCAGTTCTTC CASSSPSGGAYNEQFF few TRBJ2-1 TRBD2 TRBV7-8
TGTGCCAGCAGTGGGGGCGCGTTGGGCGAGCAGTACTTC CASSGGALGEQYF . TRBJ2-7 . TRBV28
TGCAGTGCTAGAGACCCACTAGAAGGAGGGAATGAGCAGTTCTTC CSARDPLEGGNEQFF . TRBJ2-1 . TRBV20-1
TGTGCCAGCAGCGCAAGACTAGCGGGAGGGCCGACAGATACGCAGTATTTT CASSARLAGGPTDTQYF once TRBJ2-3 TRBD2 TRBV11-2
TGCAGTGCTAGGAATCCGGGACAGCAAGTTGGTGGCTACACCTTC CSARNPGQQVGGYTF . TRBJ1-2 TRBD1 TRBV20-1
TGTGCCAGCAGCCAATCCCGGGACAGGGGGTACGAGCAGTACTTC CASSQSRDRGYEQYF few TRBJ2-7 TRBD1 TRBV14
TGTGCCACCAGTGATCCGGGACTAGCGGGAGGGTACACAGATACGCAGTATTTT CATSDPGLAGGYTDTQYF few TRBJ2-3 TRBD2 TRBV24-1
TGCAGTGCTAGTCGGCCTCAGGGGGTAGTTTATGGCTACACCTTC CSASRPQGVVYGYTF few TRBJ1-2 TRBD1 TRBV20-1
TGTGCCAGCAGTTTGATGGGGGCTGAAGGCTACACCTTC CASSLMGAEGYTF few TRBJ1-2 . TRBV28
TGCGCCAGCAGCCATTCAGAGAGAAACTACAATGAGCAGTTCTTC CASSHSERNYNEQFF . TRBJ2-1 . TRBV4-3
TGCGCCAGCTCCCAACAGGGTATGAGTGGCACAGATACGCAGTATTTT CASSQQGMSGTDTQYF . TRBJ2-3 . TRBV5-1
TGTGCCAGCAGTGAACAGGGTAGTTATGGCTACACCTTC CASSEQGSYGYTF many TRBJ1-2 . TRBV25-1
TGCAGTGCTGTGGGGGGTCGGGAAAACATTCAGTACTTC CSAVGGRENIQYF few TRBJ2-4 . TRBV20-1
TGCGCCAGCAGCCAAGATAGGCAGGGGAACTATGGCTACACCTTC CASSQDRQGNYGYTF few TRBJ1-2 . TRBV4-1
TGTGCCAGCAGTTTCGAGGGTTTGGTTTCACCCCTCCACTTT CASSFEGLVSPLHF . TRBJ1-6 . TRBV12-3/TRBV12-4
TGTGCCAGCAGTTTCCTAGCCTCCACCTACGAGCAGTACTTC CASSFLASTYEQYF few TRBJ2-7 . TRBV27
TGTGCCAGCGTACAGGGGACCCTTAACTATGGCTACACCTTC CASVQGTLNYGYTF many TRBJ1-2 TRBD1 TRBV28
TGCGCCAGCCAAAGTTCCGCAGCGGTTGACGAGCAGTACTTC CASQSSAAVDEQYF . TRBJ2-7 . TRBV4-1
TGTGCCAGCTCACTTCCGAGCGGAAGGGACGAGTTCTTC CASSLPSGRDEFF few TRBJ2-1 . TRBV18
TGTGCCAGCACGCTGTATCTGGGGGCGCAAACCGGGGAGCTGTTTTTT CASTLYLGAQTGELFF few TRBJ2-2 . TRBV6-2/TRBV6-3
TGCAGTGCTATCAGTAGCACGAGCTCCTACAATGAGCAGTTCTTC CSAISSTSSYNEQFF . TRBJ2-1 . TRBV20-1
TGCAGTGCATGGCCAGCGAACCAAGAGACCCAGTACTTC CSAWPANQETQYF few TRBJ2-5 . TRBV20-1
TGTGGGAGGGGATTAGATATTCAGCCCCAGCATTTT CGRGLDIQPQHF many TRBJ1-5 . TRBV12-3/TRBV12-4
TGTGCCAGCAGTCGATGGACAGGGGGGACCGGGGAGCTGTTTTTT CASSRWTGGTGELFF . TRBJ2-2 TRBD1 TRBV6-4
TGTGCCAGCAGTTTGGAGATGTACCAAGAGACCCAGTACTTC CASSLEMYQETQYF . TRBJ2-5 . TRBV12-3/TRBV12-4
TGTGCCAGCAGTCGGGACGGCTATGGCTACACCTTC CASSRDGYGYTF many TRBJ1-2 . TRBV12-3/TRBV12-4
TGTGCCAGCAGCTTATCCGGGACAGGGAATCGAGGCGAAAAACTGTTTTTT CASSLSGTGNRGEKLFF few TRBJ1-4 TRBD1 TRBV7-2
TGTGCCAGCAGCCCGACAACTAATGAGCAGTTCTTC CASSPTTNEQFF . TRBJ2-1 . TRBV7-6
TGTGCCAGCAGGCAAAATAGCGGACCCTACAATGAGCAGTTCTTC CASRQNSGPYNEQFF few TRBJ2-1 . TRBV12-3/TRBV12-4